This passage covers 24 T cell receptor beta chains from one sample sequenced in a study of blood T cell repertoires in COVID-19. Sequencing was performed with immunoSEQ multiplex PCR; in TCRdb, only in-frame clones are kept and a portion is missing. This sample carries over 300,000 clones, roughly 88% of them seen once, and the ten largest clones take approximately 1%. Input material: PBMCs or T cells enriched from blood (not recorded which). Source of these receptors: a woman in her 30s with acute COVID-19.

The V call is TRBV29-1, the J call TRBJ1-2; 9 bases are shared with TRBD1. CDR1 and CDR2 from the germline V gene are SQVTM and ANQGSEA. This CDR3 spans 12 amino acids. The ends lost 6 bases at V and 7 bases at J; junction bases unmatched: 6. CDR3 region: CSVGTGPSGYTF. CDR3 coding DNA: TGCAGCGTAGGGACAGGGCCATCTGGCTACACCTTC. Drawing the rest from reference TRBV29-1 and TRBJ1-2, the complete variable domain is SAVISQKPSRDICQRGTSLTIQCQVDSQVTMMFWYRQQPGQSLTLIATANQGSEATYESGFVIDKFPISRPNLTFSTLTVSNMSPEDSSIYLCSVGTGPSGYTFGSGTRLTVV.

For the CDR3, the DNA is TGCGCCAGCAGCGGGGTAAGCACAGATACGCAGTATTTT. Its protein is CASSGVSTDTQYF. The V call is TRBV10-2, the J call TRBJ2-3, with a weak D call TRBD2 (5 bases). The germline gives CDR1 WSHSY, CDR2 SAAADI. Deletions cut 6 bases from V and 0 bases from J, with 7 bases between. This CDR3 is 13 amino acids long.

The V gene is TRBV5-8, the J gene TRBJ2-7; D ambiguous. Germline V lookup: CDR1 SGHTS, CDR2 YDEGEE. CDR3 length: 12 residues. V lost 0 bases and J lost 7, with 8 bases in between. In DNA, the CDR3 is TGTGCCAGCAGCTTGGTATTGCGGGAGCAGTACTTC. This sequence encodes CASSLVLREQYF.

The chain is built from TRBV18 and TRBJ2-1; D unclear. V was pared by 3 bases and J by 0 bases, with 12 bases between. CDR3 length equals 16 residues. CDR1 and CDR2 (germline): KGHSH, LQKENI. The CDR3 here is CASSPFNPSSYNEQFF. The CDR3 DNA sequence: TGTGCCAGCTCACCGTTCAACCCGAGCTCCTACAATGAGCAGTTCTTC.

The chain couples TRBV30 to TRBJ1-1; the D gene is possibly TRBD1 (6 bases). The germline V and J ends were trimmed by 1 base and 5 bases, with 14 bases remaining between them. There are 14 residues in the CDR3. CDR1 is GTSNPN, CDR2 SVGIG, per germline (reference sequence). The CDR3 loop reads CAWSGQQGHTEAFF. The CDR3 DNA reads TGTGCCTGGAGTGGGCAGCAGGGACATACTGAAGCTTTCTTT.

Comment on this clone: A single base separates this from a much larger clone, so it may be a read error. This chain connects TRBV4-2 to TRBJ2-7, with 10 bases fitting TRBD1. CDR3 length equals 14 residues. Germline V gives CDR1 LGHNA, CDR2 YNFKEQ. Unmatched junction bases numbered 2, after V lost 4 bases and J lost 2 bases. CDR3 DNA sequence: TGTGCCAGCAGCCCCGGGACAGGGGCCTACGAGCAGTACTTC. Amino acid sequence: CASSPGTGAYEQYF.

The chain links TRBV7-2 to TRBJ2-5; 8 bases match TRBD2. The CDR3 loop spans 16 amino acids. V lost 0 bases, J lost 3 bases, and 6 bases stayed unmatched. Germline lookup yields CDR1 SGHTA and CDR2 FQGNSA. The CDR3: CASSLARTGGEETQYF. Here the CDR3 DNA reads TGTGCCAGCAGCTTAGCTAGGACGGGAGGGGAAGAGACCCAGTACTTC.

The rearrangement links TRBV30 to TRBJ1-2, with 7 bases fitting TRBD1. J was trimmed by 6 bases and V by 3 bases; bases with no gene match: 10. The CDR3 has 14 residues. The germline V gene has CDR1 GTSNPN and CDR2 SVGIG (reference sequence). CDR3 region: CAWRGYRGYNGYTF. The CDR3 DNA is TGTGCCTGGAGAGGGTACAGGGGCTACAATGGCTACACCTTC.

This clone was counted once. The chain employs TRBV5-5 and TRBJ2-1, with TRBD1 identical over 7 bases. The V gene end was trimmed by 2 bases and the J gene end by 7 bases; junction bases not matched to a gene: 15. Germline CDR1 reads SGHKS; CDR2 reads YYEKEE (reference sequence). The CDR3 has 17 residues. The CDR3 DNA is TGTGCCAGCAGCTTTGGCCCGACAGGGAAGGGGGTAAATGAGCAGTTCTTC. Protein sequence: CASSFGPTGKGVNEQFF. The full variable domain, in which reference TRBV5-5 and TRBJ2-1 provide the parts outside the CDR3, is DAGVTQSPTHLIKTRGQQVTLRCSPISGHKSVSWYQQVLGQGPQFIFQYYEKEERGRGNFPDRFSARQFPNYSSELNVNALLLGDSALYLCASSFGPTGKGVNEQFFGPGTRLTVL.

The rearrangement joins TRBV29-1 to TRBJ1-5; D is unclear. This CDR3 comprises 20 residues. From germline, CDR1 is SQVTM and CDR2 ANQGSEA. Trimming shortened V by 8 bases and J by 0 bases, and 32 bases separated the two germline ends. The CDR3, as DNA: TGCAGCCCCCAGGCGGAATTGTTAGTCCCTATGGACTATAGCAATCAGCCCCAGCATTTT. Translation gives CSPQAELLVPMDYSNQPQHF.

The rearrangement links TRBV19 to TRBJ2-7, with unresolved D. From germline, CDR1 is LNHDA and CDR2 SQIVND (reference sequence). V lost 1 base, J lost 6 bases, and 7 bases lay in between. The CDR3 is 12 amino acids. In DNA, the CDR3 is TGTGCCAGTAGTATAGGGCTAGGCGAGCAGTACTTC. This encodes CASSIGLGEQYF. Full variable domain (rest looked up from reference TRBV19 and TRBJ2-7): DGGITQSPKYLFRKEGQNVTLSCEQNLNHDAMYWYRQDPGQGLRLIYYSQIVNDFQKGDIAEGYSVSREKKESFPLTVTSAQKNPTAFYLCASSIGLGEQYFGPGTRLTVT.

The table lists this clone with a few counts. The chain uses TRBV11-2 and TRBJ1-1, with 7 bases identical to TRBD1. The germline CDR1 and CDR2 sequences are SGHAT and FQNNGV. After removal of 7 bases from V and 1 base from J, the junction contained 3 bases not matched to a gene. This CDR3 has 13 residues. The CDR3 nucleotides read TGTGCCAGCAACCGACAGGGGAACACTGAAGCTTTCTTT. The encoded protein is CASNRQGNTEAFF.

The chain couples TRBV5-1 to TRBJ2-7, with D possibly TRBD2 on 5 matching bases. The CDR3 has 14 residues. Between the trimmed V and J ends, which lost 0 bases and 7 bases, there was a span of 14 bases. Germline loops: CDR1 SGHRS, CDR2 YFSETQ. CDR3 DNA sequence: TGCGCCAGCAGCTTGGAGAGGAGGTTAGGGGAGCAGTACTTC. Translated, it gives CASSLERRLGEQYF.

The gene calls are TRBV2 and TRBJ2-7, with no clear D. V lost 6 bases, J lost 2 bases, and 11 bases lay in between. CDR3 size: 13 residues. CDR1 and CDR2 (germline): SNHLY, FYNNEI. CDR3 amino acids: CASRGGTAYEQYF. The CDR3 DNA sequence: TGTGCCAGCAGAGGCGGCACGGCCTACGAGCAGTACTTC.

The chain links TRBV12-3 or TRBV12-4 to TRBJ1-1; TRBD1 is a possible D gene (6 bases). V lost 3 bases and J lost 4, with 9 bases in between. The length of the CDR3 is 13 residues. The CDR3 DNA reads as TGTGCCAGCAGTTTCGGGGGGCCCACTGAAGCTTTCTTT. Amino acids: CASSFGGPTEAFF.

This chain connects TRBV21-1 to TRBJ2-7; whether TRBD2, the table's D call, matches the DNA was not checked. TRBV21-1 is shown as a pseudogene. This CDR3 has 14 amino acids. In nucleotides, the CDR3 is TGTGCCAGCAGCCAAGAGGAGAGCTCCTACGAGCAGTACTTC. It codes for CASSQEESSYEQYF.

The DNA of the CDR3 is TGCGCCAGCGGAGAACGGGGGGGCTTGGAAGCTTTCTTT. Protein: CASGERGGLEAFF. V usage is TRBV4-1 and J usage is TRBJ1-1; maybe TRBD1 (6 bases). In germline, CDR1 is MGHRA, CDR2 YSYEKL. The V and J ends lost 8 bases and 8 bases respectively, with 18 bases between them. This CDR3 is built from 13 residues.

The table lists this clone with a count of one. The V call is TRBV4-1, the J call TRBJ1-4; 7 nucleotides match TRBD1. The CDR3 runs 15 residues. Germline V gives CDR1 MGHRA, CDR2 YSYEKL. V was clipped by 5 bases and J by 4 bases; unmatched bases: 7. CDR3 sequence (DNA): TGCGCCAGCAGCACCCGACAGGGACTTAATGAAAAACTGTTTTTT. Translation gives CASSTRQGLNEKLFF.

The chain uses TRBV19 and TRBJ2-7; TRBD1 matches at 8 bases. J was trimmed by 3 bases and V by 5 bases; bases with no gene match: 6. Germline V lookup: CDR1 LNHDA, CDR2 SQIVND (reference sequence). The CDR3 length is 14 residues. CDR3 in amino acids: CASSAGQGGYEQYF. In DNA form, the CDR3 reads TGTGCCAGTAGTGCCGGACAGGGAGGCTACGAGCAGTACTTC.

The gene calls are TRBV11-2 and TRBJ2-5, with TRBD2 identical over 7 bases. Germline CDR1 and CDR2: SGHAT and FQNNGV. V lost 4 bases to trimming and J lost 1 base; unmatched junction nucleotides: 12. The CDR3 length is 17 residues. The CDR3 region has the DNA TGTGCCAGCAGCTCCATGGAGGTAGCGGGCAGCCAAGAGACCCAGTACTTC. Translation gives CASSSMEVAGSQETQYF.

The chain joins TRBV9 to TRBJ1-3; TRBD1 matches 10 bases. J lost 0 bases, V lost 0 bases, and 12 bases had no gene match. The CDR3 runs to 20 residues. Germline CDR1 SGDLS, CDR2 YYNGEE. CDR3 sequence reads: CASSVAGSGGQGLSGNTIYF. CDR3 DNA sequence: TGTGCCAGCAGCGTAGCAGGTTCGGGGGGACAGGGGCTCTCTGGAAACACCATATATTTT.

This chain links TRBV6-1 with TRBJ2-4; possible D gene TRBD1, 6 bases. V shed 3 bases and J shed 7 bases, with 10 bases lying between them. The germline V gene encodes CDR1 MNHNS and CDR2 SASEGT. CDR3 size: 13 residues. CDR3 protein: CASSDNRANIQYF. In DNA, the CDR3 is TGTGCCAGCAGTGACAACAGGGCCAACATTCAGTACTTC.

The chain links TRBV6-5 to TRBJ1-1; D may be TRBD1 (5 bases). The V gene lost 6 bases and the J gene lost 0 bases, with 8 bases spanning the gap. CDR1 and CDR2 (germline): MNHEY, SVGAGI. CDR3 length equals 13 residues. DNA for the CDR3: TGTGCCAGCAGGACAGCTCTGAACACTGAAGCTTTCTTT. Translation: CASRTALNTEAFF.

The CDR3 here is CASSLRTGSTNEKLFF. Here the CDR3 DNA reads TGTGCCAGCAGCTTACGGACAGGCTCAACTAATGAAAAACTGTTTTTT. The V call is TRBV14, the J call TRBJ1-4; 7 positions match TRBD1. This CDR3 spans 16 amino acids. In germline, CDR1 is SGHDN, CDR2 FVKESK. V trimming: 5 bases; J trimming: 0 bases; junction bases outside the gene matches: 6.